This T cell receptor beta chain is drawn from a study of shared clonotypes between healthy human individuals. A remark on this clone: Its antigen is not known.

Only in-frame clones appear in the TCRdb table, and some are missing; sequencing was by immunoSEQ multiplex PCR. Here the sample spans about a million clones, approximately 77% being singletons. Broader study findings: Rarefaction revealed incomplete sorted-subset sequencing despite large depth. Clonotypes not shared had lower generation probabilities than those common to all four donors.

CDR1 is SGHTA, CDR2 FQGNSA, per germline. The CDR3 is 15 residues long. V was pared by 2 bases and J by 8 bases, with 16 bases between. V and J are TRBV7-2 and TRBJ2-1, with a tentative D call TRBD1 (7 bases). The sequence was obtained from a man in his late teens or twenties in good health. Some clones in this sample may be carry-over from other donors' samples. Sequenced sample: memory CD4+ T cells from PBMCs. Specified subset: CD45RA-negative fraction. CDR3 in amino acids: CASSLNTAGGYEQFF. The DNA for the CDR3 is TGTGCCAGCAGCTTAAACACGGCAGGGGGGTATGAGCAGTTCTTC.